A selection of T cell receptor beta chains follows, all from one sample in a study of PD-L1 blockade in urothelial cancer. The repertoire was sequenced with immunoSEQ multiplex PCR; TCRdb's copy has only in-frame clones and lacks some. The data contain 58,000 or so clones, 81% of them seen just once; the ten biggest clones take up roughly 3.5%. Sequences were derived from PBMCs, sampled around atezolizumab (anti-PD-L1) treatment. These receptors were taken from a man in his 70s with urothelial cancer. CDR3s include the opening cysteine and the closing phenylalanine or tryptophan. The D gene is left open where the match is weak. Size is stated for part of the rows, as once, few or many counts, or as a class when the clone is expanded.

j_call v_call d_call clone_size cdr3_nt cdr3_aa
TRBJ2-1 TRBV7-6 TRBD1 - TGTGCCAGCAGCAAGGGACAGGGGGTTTACAATGAGCAGTTCTTC CASSKGQGVYNEQFF
TRBJ1-1 TRBV27 TRBD1 - TGTGCCAGCAGTTTAGACAGGGATTTGGCTGAAGCTTTCTTT CASSLDRDLAEAFF
TRBJ2-3 TRBV6-6 - - TGTGCCAGCAGCCCAAGGGGGACAGATACGCAGTATTTT CASSPRGTDTQYF
TRBJ1-2 TRBV28 - - TGTGCCAGCAGCCAAAACTATGGCTACACCTTC CASSQNYGYTF
TRBJ2-7 TRBV2 - - TGTGCCAGCACTTACAGTTACTACGAGCAGTACTTC CASTYSYYEQYF
TRBJ2-7 TRBV11-2 TRBD1 - TGTGCCAGCAGCGTACAGGGGGCTTCGACCTACGAGCAGTACTTC CASSVQGASTYEQYF
TRBJ2-7 TRBV5-4 TRBD1 - TGTGCCAGCAGCTTGGGGGACAGAAGGATCTACGAGCAGTACTTC CASSLGDRRIYEQYF
TRBJ1-5 TRBV19 TRBD1 - TGTGCCAGTAGGGGGGGACAGGGGGGCAATCAGCCCCAGCATTTT CASRGGQGGNQPQHF
TRBJ2-1 TRBV5-4 TRBD2 - TGTGCCAGCAGCTCGCAACTAGCGAGCTCCTACAATGAGCAGTTCTTC CASSSQLASSYNEQFF
TRBJ2-5 TRBV7-9 TRBD2 - TGTGCCAGCAGCTTAGGACTAGCGGGGATAATCCAAGAGACCCAGTACTTC CASSLGLAGIIQETQYF
TRBJ1-2 TRBV19 - - TGTGCCAGTAGTATATCGCAGGGTTATGGCTACACCTTC CASSISQGYGYTF
TRBJ2-1 TRBV6-5 TRBD1 - TGTGCCAGCAGTTCCCGGGACAGGTCCTACAATGAGCAGTTCTTC CASSSRDRSYNEQFF
TRBJ1-4 TRBV28 TRBD1 - TGTGCCAGCAGTGTCTCCGGGACAGGTGAAAAACTGTTTTTT CASSVSGTGEKLFF
TRBJ1-1 TRBV6-6 TRBD1 - TGTGCCAGCAAGGTCGACAGGGGGATCACTGAAGCTTTCTTT CASKVDRGITEAFF
TRBJ2-7 TRBV18 TRBD2 - TGTGCCAGCTCACCAATACCCGGGACTAGCGCCGAGCAGTACTTC CASSPIPGTSAEQYF
TRBJ1-2 TRBV30 - - TGTGCCTGGAGTCAGTACAGGGCTAACTATGGCTACACCTTC CAWSQYRANYGYTF
TRBJ1-2 TRBV5-1 - - TGCGCCAGCAGCTTGGGGACAGCGTCAAACTATGGCTACACCTTC CASSLGTASNYGYTF
TRBJ1-3 TRBV10-3 - - TGTGCCATCAGTGAGTCTAGTATAATCTCTGGAAACACCATATATTTT CAISESSIISGNTIYF
TRBJ2-1 TRBV2 - once TGTGCCAGCAGTGAAAGTAGCTCCTACAATGAGCAGTTCTTC CASSESSSYNEQFF
TRBJ1-1 TRBV18 TRBD1 - TGTGCCAGCTCACCGGTGGCAGCCCAGGGGGGTTCTACTGAAGCTTTCTTT CASSPVAAQGGSTEAFF
TRBJ2-7 TRBV2 - - TGTGCCAGCAGCCTCTTAAATCGTGGGGGCTATTCCACCTACGAGCAGTACTTC CASSLLNRGGYSTYEQYF
TRBJ2-1 TRBV2 TRBD2 once TGTGCCAGCAGTGAAACTAGCGCTTACAATGAGCAGTTCTTC CASSETSAYNEQFF
TRBJ1-3 TRBV5-1 - - TGCGCCAGCAGCTTGGTTAGCGGCCCCTCTGGAAACACCATATATTTT CASSLVSGPSGNTIYF